This TCR beta chain stems from a study of CD8 T cells in ankylosing spondylitis. Making use of molecular barcodes, quantitative 5'-RACE generated TCR beta libraries. One entry per CDR3 protein, called by TCRdb with MiXCR from the 5' RACE reads. In the table there are 750,000 to 850,000 distinct CDR3 sequences, about 10% of which are singletons. V lost 4 bases and J lost 5, with 14 bases in between. Germline assignment: CDR1 SGHTA and CDR2 FQGNSA. This CDR3 is 14 amino acids long. Findings and caveats of the study: As reported, disease-linked clones showed significant enrichment in matched ankylosing spondylitis synovial fluid. Existing reports had already noted some motif variants in reactive arthritis synovial fluid and blood. As for the disease-linked clones, they showed a CD8+ phenotype and occurred at relatively low frequencies in peripheral blood. What seemed typical of ankylosing spondylitis blood was a TCR beta motif built from several highly homologous variants.

This clonotype was observed a handful of times. Its antigen is currently unknown. The chain has TRBV7-2 and TRBJ2-5; possibly TRBD2 for D (5 bases). This clonotype was sampled from a male donor with ankylosing spondylitis. Material: blood, either unsorted or a sorted T cell fraction (not recorded which). CDR3 region: CASSSGLRAETQYF. The CDR3 DNA follows: TGTGCCAGCAGCTCAGGACTCCGGGCGGAGACCCAGTACTTC.